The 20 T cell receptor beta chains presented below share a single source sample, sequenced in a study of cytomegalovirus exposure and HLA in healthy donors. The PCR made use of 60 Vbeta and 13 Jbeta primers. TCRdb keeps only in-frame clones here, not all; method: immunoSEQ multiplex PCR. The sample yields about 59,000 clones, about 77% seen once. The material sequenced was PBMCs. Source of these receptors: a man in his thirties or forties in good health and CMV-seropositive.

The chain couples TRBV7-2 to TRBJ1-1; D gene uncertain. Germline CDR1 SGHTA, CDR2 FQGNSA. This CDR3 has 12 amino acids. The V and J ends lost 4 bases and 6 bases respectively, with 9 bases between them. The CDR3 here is CASSSLPPEAFF. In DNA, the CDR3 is TGTGCCAGCAGCTCCCTCCCCCCTGAAGCTTTCTTT.

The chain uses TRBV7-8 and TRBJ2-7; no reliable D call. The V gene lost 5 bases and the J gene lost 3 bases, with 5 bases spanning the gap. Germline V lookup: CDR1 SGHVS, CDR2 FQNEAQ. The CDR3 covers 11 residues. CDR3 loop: CASSPSYEQYF. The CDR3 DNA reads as TGTGCCAGCAGCCCTAGCTACGAGCAGTACTTC.

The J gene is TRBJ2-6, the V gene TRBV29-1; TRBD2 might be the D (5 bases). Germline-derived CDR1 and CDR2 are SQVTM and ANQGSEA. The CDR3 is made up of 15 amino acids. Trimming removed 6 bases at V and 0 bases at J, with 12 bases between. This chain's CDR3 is CSVGGQLSGANVLTF. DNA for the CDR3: TGCAGCGTAGGCGGGCAGCTCTCTGGGGCCAACGTCCTGACTTTC.

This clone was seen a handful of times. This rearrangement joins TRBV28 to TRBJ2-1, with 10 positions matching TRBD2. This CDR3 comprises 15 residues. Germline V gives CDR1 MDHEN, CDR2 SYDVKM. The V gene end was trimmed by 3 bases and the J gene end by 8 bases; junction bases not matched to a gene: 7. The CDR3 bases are TGTGCCAGCAGTTTGACTAGCGGGCCGTGGGATGAGCAGTTCTTC. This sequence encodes CASSLTSGPWDEQFF.

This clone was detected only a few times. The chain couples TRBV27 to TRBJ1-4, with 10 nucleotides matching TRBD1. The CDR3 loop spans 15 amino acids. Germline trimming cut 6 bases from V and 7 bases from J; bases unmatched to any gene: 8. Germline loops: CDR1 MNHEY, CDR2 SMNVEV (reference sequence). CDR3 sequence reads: CASSRRTGGIEKLFF. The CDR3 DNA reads TGTGCCAGCAGCCGTAGGACAGGGGGAATTGAAAAACTGTTTTTT.

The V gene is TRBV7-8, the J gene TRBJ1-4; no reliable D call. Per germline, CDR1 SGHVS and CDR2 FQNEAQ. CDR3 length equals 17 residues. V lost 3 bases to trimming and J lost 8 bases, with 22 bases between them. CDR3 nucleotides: TGTGCCAGCAGCTTGATGATTAGAGGGATGAATATCGAAAAACTGTTTTTT. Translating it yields CASSLMIRGMNIEKLFF.

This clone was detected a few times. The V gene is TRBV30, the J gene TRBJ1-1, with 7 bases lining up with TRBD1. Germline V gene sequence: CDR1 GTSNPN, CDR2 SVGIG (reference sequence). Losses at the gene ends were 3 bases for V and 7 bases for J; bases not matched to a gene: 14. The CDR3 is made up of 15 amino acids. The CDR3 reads CAWRQQGVRRGEAFF. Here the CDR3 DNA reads TGTGCCTGGAGGCAGCAGGGGGTGAGGAGGGGTGAAGCTTTCTTT.

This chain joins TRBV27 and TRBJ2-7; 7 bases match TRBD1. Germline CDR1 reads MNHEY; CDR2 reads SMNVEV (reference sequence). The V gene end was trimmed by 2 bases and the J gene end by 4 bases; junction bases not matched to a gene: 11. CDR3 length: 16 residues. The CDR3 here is CASSLGWGTQGYEQYF. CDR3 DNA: TGTGCCAGCAGTTTAGGTTGGGGGACACAGGGGTACGAGCAGTACTTC.

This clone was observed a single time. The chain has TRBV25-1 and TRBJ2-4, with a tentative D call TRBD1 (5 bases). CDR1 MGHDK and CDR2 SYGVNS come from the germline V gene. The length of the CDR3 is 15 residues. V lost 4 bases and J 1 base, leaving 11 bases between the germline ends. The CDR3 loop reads CASSGRKGAKNIQYF. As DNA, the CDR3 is TGTGCCAGCAGTGGACGAAAGGGGGCCAAAAACATTCAGTACTTC.

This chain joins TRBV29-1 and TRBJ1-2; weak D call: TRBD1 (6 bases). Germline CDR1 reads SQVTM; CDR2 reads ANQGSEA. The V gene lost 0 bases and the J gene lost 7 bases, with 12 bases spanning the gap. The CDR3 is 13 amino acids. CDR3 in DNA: TGCAGCGTTGAAGATCGTGTCAGGGGTGGCTACACCTTC. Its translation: CSVEDRVRGGYTF.

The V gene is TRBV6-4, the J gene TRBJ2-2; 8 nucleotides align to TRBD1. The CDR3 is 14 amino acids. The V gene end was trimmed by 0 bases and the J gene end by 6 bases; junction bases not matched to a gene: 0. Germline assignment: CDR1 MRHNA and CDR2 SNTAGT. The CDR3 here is CASSDSTGAGELFF. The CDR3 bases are TGTGCCAGCAGTGACTCGACAGGGGCCGGGGAGCTGTTTTTT.

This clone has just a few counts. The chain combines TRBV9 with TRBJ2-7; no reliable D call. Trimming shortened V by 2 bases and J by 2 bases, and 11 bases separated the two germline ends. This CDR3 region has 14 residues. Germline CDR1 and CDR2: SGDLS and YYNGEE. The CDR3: CASSVSGQPYEQYF. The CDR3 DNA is TGTGCCAGCAGCGTCTCAGGTCAGCCCTACGAGCAGTACTTC. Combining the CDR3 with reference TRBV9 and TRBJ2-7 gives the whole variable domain DSGVTQTPKHLITATGQRVTLRCSPRSGDLSVYWYQQSLDQGLQFLIQYYNGEERAKGNILERFSAQQFPDLHSELNLSSLELGDSALYFCASSVSGQPYEQYFGPGTRLTVT.

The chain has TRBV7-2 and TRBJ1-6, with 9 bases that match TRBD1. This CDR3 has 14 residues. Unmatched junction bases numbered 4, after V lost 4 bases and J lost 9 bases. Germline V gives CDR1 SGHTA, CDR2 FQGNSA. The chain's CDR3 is CASSSGTGPSPLHF. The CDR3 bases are TGTGCCAGCAGCTCCGGGACAGGGCCTTCACCCCTCCACTTT.

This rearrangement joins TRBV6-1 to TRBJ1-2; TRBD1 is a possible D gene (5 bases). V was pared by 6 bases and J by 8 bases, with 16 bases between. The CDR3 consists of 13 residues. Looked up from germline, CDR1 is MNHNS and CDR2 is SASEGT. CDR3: CASSPETVPGYTF. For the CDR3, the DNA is TGTGCCAGCAGCCCCGAGACAGTACCCGGCTACACCTTC.

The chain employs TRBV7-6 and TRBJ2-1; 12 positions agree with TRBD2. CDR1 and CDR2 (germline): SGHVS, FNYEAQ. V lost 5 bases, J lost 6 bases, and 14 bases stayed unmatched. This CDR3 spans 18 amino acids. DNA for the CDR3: TGTGCCAGCAGCCATCGCGAGGTTCCTAGCGGGGGGGCCAATGAGCAGTTCTTC. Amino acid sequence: CASSHREVPSGGANEQFF. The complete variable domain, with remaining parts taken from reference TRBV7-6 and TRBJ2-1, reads GAGVSQSPRYKVTKRGQDVALRCDPISGHVSLYWYRQALGQGPEFLTYFNYEAQQDKSGLPNDRFSAERPEGSISTLTIQRTEQRDSAMYRCASSHREVPSGGANEQFFGPGTRLTVL.

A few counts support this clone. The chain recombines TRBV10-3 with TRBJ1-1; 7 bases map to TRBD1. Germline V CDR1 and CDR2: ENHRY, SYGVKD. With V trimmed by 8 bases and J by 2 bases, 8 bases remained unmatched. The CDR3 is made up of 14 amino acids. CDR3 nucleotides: TGTGCCATCTCACAGGGGACCCTAAACACTGAAGCTTTCTTT. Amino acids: CAISQGTLNTEAFF.

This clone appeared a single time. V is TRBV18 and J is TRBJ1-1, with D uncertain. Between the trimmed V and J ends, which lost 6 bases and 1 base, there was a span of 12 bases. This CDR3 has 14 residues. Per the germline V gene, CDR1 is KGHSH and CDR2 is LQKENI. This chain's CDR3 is CASSLFEQNTEAFF. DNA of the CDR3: TGTGCCAGCTCCCTCTTTGAGCAGAACACTGAAGCTTTCTTT.

The CDR3 DNA sequence: TGTGCCAGCAGCTTGTCGGCAGGCGACAAAAACATTCAGTACTTC. Translation gives CASSLSAGDKNIQYF. The chain links TRBV5-4 to TRBJ2-4; unclear D gene. Germline CDR1 reads SGHNT; CDR2 reads YYREEE (reference sequence). The CDR3 covers 15 residues. V gave up 1 base and J gave up 3 bases, with 11 bases separating them.

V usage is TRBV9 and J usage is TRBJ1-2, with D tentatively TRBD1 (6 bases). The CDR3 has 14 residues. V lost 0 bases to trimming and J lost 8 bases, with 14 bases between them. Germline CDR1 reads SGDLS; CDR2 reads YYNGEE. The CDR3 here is CASSVDQGSAGYTF. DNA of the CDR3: TGTGCCAGCAGCGTAGATCAGGGGTCGGCGGGCTACACCTTC.

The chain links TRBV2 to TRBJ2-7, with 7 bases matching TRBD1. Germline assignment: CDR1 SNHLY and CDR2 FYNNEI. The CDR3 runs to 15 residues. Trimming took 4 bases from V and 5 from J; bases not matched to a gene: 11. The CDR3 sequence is CASSVDRGPANEQYF. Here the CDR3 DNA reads TGTGCCAGCAGTGTAGATAGGGGGCCGGCAAACGAGCAGTACTTC.